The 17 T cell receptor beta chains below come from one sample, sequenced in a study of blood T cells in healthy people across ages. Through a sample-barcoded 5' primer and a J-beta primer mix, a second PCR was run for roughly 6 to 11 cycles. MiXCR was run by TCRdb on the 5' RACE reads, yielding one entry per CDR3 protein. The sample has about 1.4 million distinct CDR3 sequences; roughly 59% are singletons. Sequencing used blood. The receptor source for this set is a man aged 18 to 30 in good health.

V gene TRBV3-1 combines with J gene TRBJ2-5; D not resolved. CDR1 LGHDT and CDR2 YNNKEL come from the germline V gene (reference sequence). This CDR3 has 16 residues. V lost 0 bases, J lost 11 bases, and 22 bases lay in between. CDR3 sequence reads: CASSQERVTSSPIQYF. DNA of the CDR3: TGTGCCAGCAGCCAAGAACGAGTTACGAGCTCTCCAATTCAGTACTTC.

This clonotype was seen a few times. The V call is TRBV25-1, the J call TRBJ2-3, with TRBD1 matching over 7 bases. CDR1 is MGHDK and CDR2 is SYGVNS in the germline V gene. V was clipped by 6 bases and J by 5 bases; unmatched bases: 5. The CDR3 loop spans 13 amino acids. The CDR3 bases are TGTGCCAGCAGACGGACAGGCGAAGATACGCAGTATTTT. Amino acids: CASRRTGEDTQYF.

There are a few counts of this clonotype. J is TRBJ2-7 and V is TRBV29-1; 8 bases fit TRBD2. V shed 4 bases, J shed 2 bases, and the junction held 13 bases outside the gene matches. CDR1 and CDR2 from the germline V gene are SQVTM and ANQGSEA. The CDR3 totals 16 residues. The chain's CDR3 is CSVAQRLARLTYEQYF. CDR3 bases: TGCAGCGTTGCCCAAAGACTAGCGCGATTAACCTACGAGCAGTACTTC.

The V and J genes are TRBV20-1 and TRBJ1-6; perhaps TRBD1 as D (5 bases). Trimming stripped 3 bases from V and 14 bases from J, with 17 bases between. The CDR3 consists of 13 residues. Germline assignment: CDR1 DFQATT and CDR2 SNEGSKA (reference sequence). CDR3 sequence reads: CSASWGGRATLHF. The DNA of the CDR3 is TGCAGTGCTAGCTGGGGGGGACGAGCGACCCTCCACTTT.

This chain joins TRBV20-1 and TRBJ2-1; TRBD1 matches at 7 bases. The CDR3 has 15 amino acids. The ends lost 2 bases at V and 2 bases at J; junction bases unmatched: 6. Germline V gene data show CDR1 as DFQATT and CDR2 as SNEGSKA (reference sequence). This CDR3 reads CSARSVRGTYNEQFF. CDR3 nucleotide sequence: TGCAGTGCTAGATCCGTCAGGGGGACCTACAATGAGCAGTTCTTC.

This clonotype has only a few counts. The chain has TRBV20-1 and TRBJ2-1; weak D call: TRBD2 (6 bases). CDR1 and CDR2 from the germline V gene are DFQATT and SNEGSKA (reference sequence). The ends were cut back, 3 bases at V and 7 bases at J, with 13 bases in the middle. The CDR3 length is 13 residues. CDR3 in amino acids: CSARGLILNEQFF. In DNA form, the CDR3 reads TGCAGTGCTAGGGGACTGATTTTGAATGAGCAGTTCTTC.

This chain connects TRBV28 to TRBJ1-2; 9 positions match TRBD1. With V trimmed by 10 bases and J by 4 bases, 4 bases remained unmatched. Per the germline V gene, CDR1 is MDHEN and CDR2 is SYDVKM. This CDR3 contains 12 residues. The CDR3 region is CATTGGVYGYTF. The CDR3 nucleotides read TGTGCCACCACAGGGGGCGTCTATGGCTACACCTTC.

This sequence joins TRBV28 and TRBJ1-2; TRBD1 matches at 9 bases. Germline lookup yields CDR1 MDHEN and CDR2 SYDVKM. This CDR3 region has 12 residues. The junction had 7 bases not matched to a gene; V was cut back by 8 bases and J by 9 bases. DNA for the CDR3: TGTGCCAGCTCTGACAGGGGGATGAGCTACACCTTC. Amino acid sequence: CASSDRGMSYTF.

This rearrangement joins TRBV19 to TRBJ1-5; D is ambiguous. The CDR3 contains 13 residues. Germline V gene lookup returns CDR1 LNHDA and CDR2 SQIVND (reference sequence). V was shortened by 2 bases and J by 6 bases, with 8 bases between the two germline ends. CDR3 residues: CASSINEGQPQHF. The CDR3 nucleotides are TGTGCCAGTAGTATAAATGAAGGTCAGCCCCAGCATTTT.

CDR3 region: CSVDREGTGNTIYF. CDR3 coding DNA: TGCAGCGTTGACAGGGAAGGAACGGGAAACACCATATATTTT. The chain links TRBV29-1 to TRBJ1-3; TRBD1 might be the D (5 bases). There are 14 residues in the CDR3. CDR1 is SQVTM, CDR2 ANQGSEA, per germline. Trimming removed 3 bases at V and 4 bases at J, with 13 bases between. Complete variable domain (other parts from reference TRBV29-1 and TRBJ1-3): SAVISQKPSRDICQRGTSLTIQCQVDSQVTMMFWYRQQPGQSLTLIATANQGSEATYESGFVIDKFPISRPNLTFSTLTVSNMSPEDSSIYLCSVDREGTGNTIYFGEGSWLTVV.

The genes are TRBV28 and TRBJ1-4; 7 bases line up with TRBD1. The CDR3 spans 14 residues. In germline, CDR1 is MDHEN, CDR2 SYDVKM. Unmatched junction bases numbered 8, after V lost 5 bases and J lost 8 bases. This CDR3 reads CASSTGALGEKLFF. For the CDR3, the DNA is TGTGCCAGCAGTACAGGGGCCCTTGGGGAAAAACTGTTTTTT.

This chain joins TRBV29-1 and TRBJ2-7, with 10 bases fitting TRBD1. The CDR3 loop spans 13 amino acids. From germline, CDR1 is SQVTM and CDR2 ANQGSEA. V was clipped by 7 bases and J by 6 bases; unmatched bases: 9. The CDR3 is CSATGTGDSEQYF. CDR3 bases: TGCAGCGCAACCGGGACAGGGGATTCCGAGCAGTACTTC.

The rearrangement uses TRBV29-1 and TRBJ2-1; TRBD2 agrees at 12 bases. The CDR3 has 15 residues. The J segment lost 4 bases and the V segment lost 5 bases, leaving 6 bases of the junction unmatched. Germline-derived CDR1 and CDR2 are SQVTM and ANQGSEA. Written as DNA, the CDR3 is TGCAGCGTTCCAGACGGGACTAGCGGGTACAATGAGCAGTTCTTC. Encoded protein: CSVPDGTSGYNEQFF.

The CDR3 bases are TGTGCCAGCAGCTTAGAGAGGGCCCGGGAGACCCAGTACTTC. This encodes CASSLERARETQYF. The rearrangement uses TRBV11-2 and TRBJ2-5, with a weak D call TRBD2 (5 bases). This CDR3 is built from 14 residues. The germline V gene has CDR1 SGHAT and CDR2 FQNNGV. V gave up 0 bases and J gave up 5 bases, with 10 bases separating them.

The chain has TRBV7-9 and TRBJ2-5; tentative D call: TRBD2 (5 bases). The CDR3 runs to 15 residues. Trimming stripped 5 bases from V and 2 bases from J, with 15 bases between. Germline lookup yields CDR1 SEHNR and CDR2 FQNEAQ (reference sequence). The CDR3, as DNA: TGTGCCAGCAGCCGAATCACCCGGGGTCAAGAGACCCAGTACTTC. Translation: CASSRITRGQETQYF.

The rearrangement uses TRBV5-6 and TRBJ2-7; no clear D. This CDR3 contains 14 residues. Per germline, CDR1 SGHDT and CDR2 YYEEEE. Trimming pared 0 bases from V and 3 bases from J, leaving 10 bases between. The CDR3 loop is CASSLGSLFYEQYF. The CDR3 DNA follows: TGTGCCAGCAGCTTGGGGTCTCTCTTCTACGAGCAGTACTTC.

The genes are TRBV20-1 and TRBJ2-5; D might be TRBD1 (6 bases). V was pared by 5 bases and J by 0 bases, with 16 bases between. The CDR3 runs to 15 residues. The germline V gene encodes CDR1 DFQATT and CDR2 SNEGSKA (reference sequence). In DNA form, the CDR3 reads TGCAGTGCTCCCGAGGGGGTCTCGTACCAAGAGACCCAGTACTTC. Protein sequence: CSAPEGVSYQETQYF.